The T cell receptor beta chain under discussion was sequenced for a study of high-grade serous ovarian cancer treatment subgroups. Sequencing was performed with immunoSEQ multiplex PCR; in TCRdb, only in-frame clones are kept and a portion is missing. The sample yields around 30,000 clones, about 86% seen once. The V gene's germline CDR1 is MNHNY and CDR2 SVGAGI (reference sequence). V lost 2 bases to trimming and J lost 5 bases; unmatched junction nucleotides: 9. The CDR3 is 16 residues long. Tumor samples were taken before definitive surgery or chemotherapy. Overall study findings and caveats: Tumors within one patient showed repertoire similarity of roughly 0.1 to 0.8. TCR relatedness rose with neoantigen level and trended with mutation load.

Concerning this clone: Its antigen is undetermined.

The sequenced material came from tumor tissue. The clonotype comes from a human donor with high-grade serous ovarian cancer. The gene calls are TRBV6-6 and TRBJ2-1, with 7 bases that match TRBD1. The CDR3: CASSYRSQGVNNEQFF. DNA of the CDR3: TGTGCCAGCAGTTACAGGAGTCAGGGGGTTAACAATGAGCAGTTCTTC.